The following is a T cell receptor (beta chain) sequence with its context. The antigen is undetermined. The multiple sclerosis control group was made up of treatment-naive patients with stable or active relapsing-remitting disease. Negative isolation was applied to CD8+ and CD4+ T cells, and FACS enrichment was applied to TEMRA cells. This sample was included in a study of CD8 T cells in Susac syndrome. Findings and limits, study-wide: Regarding the TCR sequencing and HLA analysis, the study admitted that a relatively small number of individuals were involved.

The authors reverse transcribed about 0.45 to 1 ug RNA with random hexamers. The immunoSEQ assay covered 54 Vbeta and 13 Jbeta segments for CDR3. In TCRdb, the immunoSEQ multiplex PCR reads were re-called with MiXCR into one record per CDR3 protein. The table lists some 200,000 distinct CDR3 sequences, around nine tenths of them singletons. This CDR3 has 13 residues. The V and J ends lost 8 bases and 9 bases respectively, with 20 bases between them. This TCR derives from a human donor with multiple sclerosis. The chain uses TRBV6-7 and TRBJ2-7; either TRBD1 or TRBD2 may fit D (5 bases each). TRBV6-7 is marked as an open reading frame, function uncertain. Sequencing used CD8+ T cells from PBMCs. The CDR3: CASYRDRYLGQYF. As DNA, the CDR3 is TGTGCCAGCTACCGGGACCGATATTTGGGGCAGTACTTC.